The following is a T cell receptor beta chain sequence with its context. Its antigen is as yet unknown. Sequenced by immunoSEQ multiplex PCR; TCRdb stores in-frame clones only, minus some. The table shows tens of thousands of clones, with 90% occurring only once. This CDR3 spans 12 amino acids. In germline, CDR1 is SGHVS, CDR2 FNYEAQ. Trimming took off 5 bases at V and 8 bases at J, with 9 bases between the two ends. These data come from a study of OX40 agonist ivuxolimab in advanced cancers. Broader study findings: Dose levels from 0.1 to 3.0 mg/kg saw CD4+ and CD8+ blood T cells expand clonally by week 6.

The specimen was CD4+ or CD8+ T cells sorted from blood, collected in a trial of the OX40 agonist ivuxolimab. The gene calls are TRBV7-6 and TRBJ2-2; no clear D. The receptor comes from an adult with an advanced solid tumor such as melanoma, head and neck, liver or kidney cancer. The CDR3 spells CASSDLGGELFF. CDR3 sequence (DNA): TGTGCCAGCAGCGACTTGGGAGGGGAGCTGTTTTTT.